This T cell receptor beta chain is from a study of type 1 and type 2 diabetes patients. Study overall: Donors were type 1 diabetes, type 2 diabetes, or nondiabetic controls. CD4+ or CD8+ T cells were positively selected from PBMCs with microbeads.

PCR was run on genomic DNA. The TCR beta CDR3 region was amplified using 30 forward and 13 reverse primers. TCRdb used MiXCR to reprocess the multiplex PCR reads, holding one entry per CDR3 protein. Here the sample spans fewer than 350,000 distinct CDR3 sequences, roughly 48% being singletons. This clonotype was detected only a few times. The V end was cut by 2 bases, the J end by 3 bases, with 20 bases between. CDR1 MNHEY and CDR2 SVGEGT come from the germline V gene. The CDR3 extends over 17 amino acids. The material sequenced was peripheral blood mononuclear cells (PBMCs). This sequence joins TRBV6-2 or TRBV6-3 and TRBJ2-7; D unclear. This TCR came from a young man with type 2 diabetes. The CDR3 coding sequence is TGTGCCAGCAGTTACCCATCATCTCGGCCAGGTCTCTACGAGCAGTACTTC. It is translated as CASSYPSSRPGLYEQYF.